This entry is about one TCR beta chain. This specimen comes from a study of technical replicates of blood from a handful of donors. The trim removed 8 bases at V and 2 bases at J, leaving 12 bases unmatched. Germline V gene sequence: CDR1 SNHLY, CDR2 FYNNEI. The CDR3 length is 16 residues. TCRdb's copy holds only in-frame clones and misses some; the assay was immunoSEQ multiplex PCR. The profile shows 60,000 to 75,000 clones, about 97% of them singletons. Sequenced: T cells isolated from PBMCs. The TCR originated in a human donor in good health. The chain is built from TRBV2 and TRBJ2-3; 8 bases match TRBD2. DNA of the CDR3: TGTGCCAGCCGCCCGTTAACGGGGGGGTACACAGATACGCAGTATTTT. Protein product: CASRPLTGGYTDTQYF. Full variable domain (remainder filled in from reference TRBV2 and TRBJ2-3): EPEVTQTPSHQVTQMGQEVILRCVPISNHLYFYWYRQILGQKVEFLVSFYNNEISEKSEIFDDQFSVERPDGSNFTLKIRSTKLEDSAMYFCASRPLTGGYTDTQYFGPGTRLTVL.